This T cell receptor beta chain was recovered during a study of T cells in Graves' hyperthyroidism and ophthalmopathy. This CDR3 has 19 amino acids. Germline V gives CDR1 SGHVS, CDR2 FQNEAQ. V gave up 2 bases and J gave up 2 bases; unmatched junction bases: 15. Amplified TCR beta CDR3 regions came from RNA transcripts. The HTBI primer set was used in a first-round RT-PCR of the TCR CDR3. TCRdb called the multiplex PCR reads again in MiXCR, with one record for every CDR3 protein. The sample shows around 350,000 distinct CDR3 sequences, 13% to 15% of them seen only once. Many counts were recorded for this clonotype.

The chain carries TRBV7-8 and TRBJ2-3, with 8 bases matching TRBD2. This receptor was obtained from a woman aged 30 to 39 with Graves' ophthalmopathy. Sequencing input: blood. The CDR3 nucleotides read TGTGCCAGCAGCTTATATACCCCCGGTACTAGCGGATCCACAGATACGCAGTATTTT. Translated: CASSLYTPGTSGSTDTQYF.